The clone carrying this TCR beta chain occurred many times. The data originate from a study of regulatory T cells in long-lasting Graves disease. The CDR3 is made up of 12 amino acids. Trimming pared 3 bases from V and 7 bases from J, leaving 7 bases between. For TCR beta, libraries came from iRepertoire HTBI primers and Arm-PCR of CDR3 regions. TCRdb called the multiplex PCR reads again in MiXCR, with one record for every CDR3 protein. The repertoire holds over 450,000 distinct CDR3 sequences, with about 11% as singletons. The time point is: newly diagnosed GD, antithyroid drugs for less than 3 months. PBMCs provided the RNA from which the TCR library was made. The sample was also reused in another study, on T cells in Graves' hyperthyroidism and ophthalmopathy.

Sequenced here: peripheral blood mononuclear cells (PBMCs), sampled at new diagnosis, from a patient treated with antithyroid drugs. The chain carries TRBV12-3 or TRBV12-4 and TRBJ2-1, with D unresolved. The receptor was isolated from a woman in her thirties with Graves disease. The CDR3 loop is CASSLWGNEQFF. Written as DNA, the CDR3 is TGTGCCAGCAGTTTGTGGGGTAATGAGCAGTTCTTC.